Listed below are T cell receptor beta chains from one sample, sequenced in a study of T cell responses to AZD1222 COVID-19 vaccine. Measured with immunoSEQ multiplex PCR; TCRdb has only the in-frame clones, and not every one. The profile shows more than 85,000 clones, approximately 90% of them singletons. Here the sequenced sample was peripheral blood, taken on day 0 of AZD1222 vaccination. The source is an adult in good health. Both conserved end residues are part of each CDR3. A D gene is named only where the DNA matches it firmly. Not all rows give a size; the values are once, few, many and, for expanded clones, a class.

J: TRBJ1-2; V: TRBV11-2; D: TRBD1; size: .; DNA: TGTGCCAGCAGCGCCCGGACAGGGGGCTATGGCTACACCTTC; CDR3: CASSARTGGYGYTF
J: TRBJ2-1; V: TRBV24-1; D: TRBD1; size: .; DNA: TGTGCCACCAGTGGGGGACAGGGGGCCTACAATGAGCAGTTCTTC; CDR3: CATSGGQGAYNEQFF
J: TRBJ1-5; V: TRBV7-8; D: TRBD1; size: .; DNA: TGTGCCAGCAGCCCAAGGGGGCTAGACCAGCCCCAGCATTTT; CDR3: CASSPRGLDQPQHF
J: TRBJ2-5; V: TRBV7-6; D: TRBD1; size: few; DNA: TGTGCCAGCAGCCATGGGACAGGGGTTGTCTCGGAGACCCAGTACTTC; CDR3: CASSHGTGVVSETQYF
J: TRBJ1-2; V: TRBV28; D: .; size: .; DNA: TGTGCCACGGAGGAACGAGCATTCTATGGCTACACCTTC; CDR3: CATEERAFYGYTF
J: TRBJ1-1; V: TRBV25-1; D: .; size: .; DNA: TGTGCCAGCAGTCGGGGGACTGAAGCTTTCTTT; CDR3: CASSRGTEAFF
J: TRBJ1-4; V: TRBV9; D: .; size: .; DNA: TGTGCCAGCACCCTTGGGGCTTCTAATGAAAAACTGTTTTTT; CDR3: CASTLGASNEKLFF
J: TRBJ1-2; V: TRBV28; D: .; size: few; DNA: TGTGCCAGCAGCGGTTCCGGGGGGGGCTACACCTTC; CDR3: CASSGSGGGYTF
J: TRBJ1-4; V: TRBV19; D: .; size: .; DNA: TGTGCCAGTAGTATTCAGCCAGCGAATGAAAAACTGTTTTTT; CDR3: CASSIQPANEKLFF
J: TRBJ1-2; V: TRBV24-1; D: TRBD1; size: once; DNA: TGTGCCACCAGTGATCCAAGGAGGACAGGGCATGATGGCTACACCTTC; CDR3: CATSDPRRTGHDGYTF
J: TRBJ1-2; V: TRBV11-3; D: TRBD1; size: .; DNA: TGTGCCAGCAGCTCACAGGGGGCAGGTCTAAATGGCTACACCTTC; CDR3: CASSSQGAGLNGYTF
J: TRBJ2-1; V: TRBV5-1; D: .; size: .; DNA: TGCGCCAGCAGCTTGAACGGTCTCAATGAGCAGTTCTTC; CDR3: CASSLNGLNEQFF
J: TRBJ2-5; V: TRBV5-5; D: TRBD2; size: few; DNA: TGTGCCAGCAGCTTGGAAGCGGGGTCGGGCCAAGAGACCCAGTACTTC; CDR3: CASSLEAGSGQETQYF
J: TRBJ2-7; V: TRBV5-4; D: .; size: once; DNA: TGTGCCAGCAGCTTGGGGACCACACAGCCCTACGAGCAGTACTTC; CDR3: CASSLGTTQPYEQYF
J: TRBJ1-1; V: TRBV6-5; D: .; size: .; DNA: TGTGCCAGCAGTACAACCCAGGGGCCTCGGGGAGCTTTCTTT; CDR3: CASSTTQGPRGAFF
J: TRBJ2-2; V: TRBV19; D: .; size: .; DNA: TGTGCCAGTAGTATCCTTCCCACTGCCGGGGAGCTGTTTTTT; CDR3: CASSILPTAGELFF
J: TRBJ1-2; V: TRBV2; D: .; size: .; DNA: TGTGCCAGCAGTGAAATCCGGGGCAGGCTCCATGGCTACACCTTC; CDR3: CASSEIRGRLHGYTF
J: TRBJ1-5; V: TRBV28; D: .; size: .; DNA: TGTGCCAGCAGAAGCGGACATCCCAATCAGCCCCAGCATTTT; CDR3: CASRSGHPNQPQHF
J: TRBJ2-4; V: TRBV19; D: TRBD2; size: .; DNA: TGTGTCACCTCTCCGGGGGGGCCCCTAGCCAAAAACATTCAGTACTTC; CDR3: CVTSPGGPLAKNIQYF
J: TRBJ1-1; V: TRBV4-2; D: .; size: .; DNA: TGTGCCAGCAGCCAACCCCGGGACAAGAACACTGAAGCTTTCTTT; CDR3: CASSQPRDKNTEAFF
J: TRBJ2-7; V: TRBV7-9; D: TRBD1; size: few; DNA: TGTGCCAGCAGCTTAGATCGACAGGGGGACGAGCAGTACTTC; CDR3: CASSLDRQGDEQYF
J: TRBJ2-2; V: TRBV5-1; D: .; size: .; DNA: TGCGCCAGCAGCTTGGAGGGCACCGGGGAGCTGTTTTTT; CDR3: CASSLEGTGELFF
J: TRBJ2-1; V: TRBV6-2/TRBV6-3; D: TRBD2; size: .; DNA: TGTGCCAGCAGTTACAGTGGGAGAGCGGGAGGGATGTATGAGCAGTTCTTC; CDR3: CASSYSGRAGGMYEQFF
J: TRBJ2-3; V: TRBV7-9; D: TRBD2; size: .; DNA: TGTGCCAGTTCGACTAGCGGGTGGTATACGCAGTATTTT; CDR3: CASSTSGWYTQYF
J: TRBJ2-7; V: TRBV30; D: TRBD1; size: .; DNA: TGTGCCTGGAGGGGACAGGGGAACTACGAGCAGTACTTC; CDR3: CAWRGQGNYEQYF
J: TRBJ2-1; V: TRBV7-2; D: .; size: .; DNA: TGTGCCAGTCCGGGGACCTACAATGAGCAGTTCTTC; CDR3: CASPGTYNEQFF
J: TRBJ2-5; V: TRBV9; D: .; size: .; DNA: TGTGCCAGCAGCCGTTATTGGTCAAGGGAGACCCAGTACTTC; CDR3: CASSRYWSRETQYF
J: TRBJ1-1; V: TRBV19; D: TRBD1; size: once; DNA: TGTGCCAGTAGTACTATGACAGGGGGGAACACTGAAGCTTTCTTT; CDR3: CASSTMTGGNTEAFF
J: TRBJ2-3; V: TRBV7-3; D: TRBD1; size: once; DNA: TGTGCCAGCAGCTCGGGACAGCGCCCAGATACGCAGTATTTT; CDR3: CASSSGQRPDTQYF
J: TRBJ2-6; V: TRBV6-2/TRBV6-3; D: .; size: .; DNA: TGTGCCAGCAGTTACCCGGGGGCAGGAGGGGCCAACGTCCTGACTTTC; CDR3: CASSYPGAGGANVLTF